This entry lists 5 T cell receptor beta chains sequenced from one sample in a study of shared clonotypes between healthy human individuals. The repertoire was sequenced with immunoSEQ multiplex PCR; TCRdb's copy has only in-frame clones and lacks some. The sample has around 2.5 million clones; 93% are singletons. Sequences were obtained from naive CD4+ T cells from PBMCs. Subset here: CD45RA+ positively selected. These TCRs come from a man aged 18 to 35 in good health. Some clones in this sample may be carry-over from other donors' samples.

This sequence joins TRBV5-1 and TRBJ2-7, with 10 bases identical to TRBD1. With 3 bases clipped from V and 0 bases from J, the junction kept 3 bases outside the gene matches. The germline V gene has CDR1 SGHRS and CDR2 YFSETQ. The CDR3 contains 15 residues. The CDR3, as DNA: TGCGCCAGCAGCTCTCGGACAGGGGGCTCCTACGAGCAGTACTTC. It specifies CASSSRTGGSYEQYF.

V usage is TRBV30 and J usage is TRBJ1-5, with no clear D. Deletions cut 3 bases from V and 0 bases from J, with 9 bases between. Germline-derived CDR1 and CDR2 are GTSNPN and SVGIG (reference sequence). The CDR3 is made up of 14 amino acids. The CDR3 region is CAWRGVNSNQPQHF. The CDR3 bases are TGTGCCTGGAGGGGCGTTAATAGCAATCAGCCCCAGCATTTT.

The chain uses TRBV9 and TRBJ1-6, with TRBD1 matching over 8 bases. This CDR3 has 19 residues. The ends lost 4 bases at V and 7 bases at J; junction bases unmatched: 19. Germline assignment: CDR1 SGDLS and CDR2 YYNGEE. CDR3 in amino acids: CASSTHPVRDWDRNSPLHF. Here the CDR3 DNA reads TGTGCCAGCAGCACACATCCCGTGAGGGACTGGGACAGGAATTCACCCCTCCACTTT.

This chain links TRBV5-1 with TRBJ2-7, with D perhaps TRBD1 (6 bases). The germline V and J ends were trimmed by 4 bases and 5 bases, with 16 bases remaining between them. CDR1 SGHRS and CDR2 YFSETQ come from the germline V gene. CDR3 length equals 14 residues. The chain's CDR3 is CASSPIWGPHEQYF. The CDR3 bases are TGCGCCAGCAGCCCGATATGGGGGCCCCACGAGCAGTACTTC.

The V gene is TRBV2, the J gene TRBJ1-2, with TRBD1 matching 8 bases. The CDR3 length is 14 residues. J gave up 6 bases and V 7 bases, and 10 bases lay outside the gene matches. The germline V gene encodes CDR1 SNHLY and CDR2 FYNNEI. CDR3 sequence (DNA): TGTGCCAGCACCGTCATCCAGGGGGCGCATGGCTACACCTTC. This sequence encodes CASTVIQGAHGYTF.